There are a few counts of the clone carrying this T cell receptor beta chain. Per the original data handling: Researchers report that nucleated cell counts were estimated from reference gene primer amplification. Sequencing used immunoSEQ multiplex PCR; TCRdb keeps in-frame clones, though not all of them. V, J and clone size are those of that table, while D and trimming were read from the DNA. The table lists some 58,000 clones, 85% to 95% of them singletons. Trimming removed 3 bases at V and 2 bases at J, with 11 bases between. The CDR3 totals 14 residues. Per the germline V gene, CDR1 is SGHAT and CDR2 is FQNNGV. This sample was taken from a study of blood T cell repertoires in COVID-19. Across the study: Nucleic acid was either cDNA or gDNA, and it came from T cells, B-cell-depleted T cells, or PBMCs.

Sequenced material: peripheral blood. The chain has TRBV11-2 and TRBJ2-7; no reliable D call. The clonotype originates from a man between 45 and 60 years old with active COVID-19. CDR3 loop: CASSFNTNPYEQYF. CDR3 sequence (DNA): TGTGCCAGCAGCTTTAACACCAATCCCTACGAGCAGTACTTC. Looking up the rest from reference TRBV11-2 and TRBJ2-7 gives the full variable domain: EAGVAQSPRYKIIEKRQSVAFWCNPISGHATLYWYQQILGQGPKLLIQFQNNGVVDDSQLPKDRFSAERLKGVDSTLKIQPAKLEDSAVYLCASSFNTNPYEQYFGPGTRLTVT.